This T cell receptor (beta chain) originates from a study of post-analysis software for immune sequencing data. Study details: Some patients lacked subtype; others had relapsing-remitting, secondary progressive or progressive-relapsing disease. The study's findings and limits: The authors found that F measure strongly co-clustered same-batch samples.

Unique molecular identifiers were carried by the TCR beta cDNA libraries. It was from about 0.98 to 11 million T cells that about half a million cDNA molecules came. TCRdb itself ran the PCR reads through MiXCR, one entry per CDR3 protein. The data show some 450,000 distinct CDR3 sequences, under 55% seen once. A note on this clonotype: Antigen unknown.

The TCR sequence derives from a girl under 18 with multiple sclerosis. The sequenced sample was blood.

CDR3 nucleotides: TGTGCCAGCAGTTTATCGCTAGCGGGGAGCACAGATACGCAGTATTTT. Amino acids: CASSLSLAGSTDTQYF. The V and J genes are TRBV28 and TRBJ2-3; 9 positions match TRBD2. CDR3 length equals 16 residues. Germline V gene sequence: CDR1 MDHEN, CDR2 SYDVKM. With 1 base clipped from V and 0 bases from J, the junction kept 2 bases outside the gene matches.